The 18 T cell receptor beta chains presented below share a single source sample, sequenced in a study of cytomegalovirus exposure and HLA in healthy donors. The PCR employed 60 Vbeta primers together with 13 Jbeta primers. Produced via immunoSEQ multiplex PCR; TCRdb's table is partial and in-frame only. In the table there are tens of thousands of clones, 60% to 85% of which are singletons. Source material: PBMCs. These receptors all stem from a man aged 25 to 40 in good health and CMV-seropositive.

The chain recombines TRBV6-5 with TRBJ1-2; 7 positions match TRBD1. CDR1 and CDR2 from the germline V gene are MNHEY and SVGAGI. The CDR3 covers 13 residues. Trimming removed 7 bases from V and 6 bases from J; junction bases left unmatched: 8. The CDR3 sequence: CASTRQGVNGYTF. The CDR3 DNA is TGTGCCAGCACCCGACAGGGCGTAAATGGCTACACCTTC.

CDR3: CASSLEATPGIYGYTF. Here the CDR3 DNA reads TGCGCCAGCAGCTTGGAGGCGACCCCAGGCATTTATGGCTACACCTTC. The genes are TRBV5-1 and TRBJ1-2; D unclear. The V end was cut by 0 bases, the J end by 5 bases, with 17 bases between. Germline values: CDR1 SGHRS, CDR2 YFSETQ. The CDR3 has 16 residues.

This clone was counted a single time. The V and J genes are TRBV18 and TRBJ1-2; D uncertain. The V gene's germline CDR1 is KGHSH and CDR2 LQKENI. CDR3 length: 15 amino acids. V was trimmed by 6 bases and J by 4 bases, leaving 18 bases between them. In DNA form, the CDR3 reads TGTGCCAGCTCGGAGGTCGGGTCTCTAGTCTATGGCTACACCTTC. Amino acids: CASSEVGSLVYGYTF.

The chain carries TRBV6-4 and TRBJ2-1; the D gene is possibly TRBD1 (6 bases). The germline V gene has CDR1 MRHNA and CDR2 SNTAGT. The CDR3 totals 13 residues. Trimming stripped 3 bases from V and 5 bases from J, with 8 bases between. DNA for the CDR3: TGTGCCAGCAGTGAGGGGGACAACAATGAGCAGTTCTTC. Protein product: CASSEGDNNEQFF.

The chain joins TRBV27 to TRBJ2-7; 11 positions agree with TRBD1. Germline V gene sequence: CDR1 MNHEY, CDR2 SMNVEV (reference sequence). With V trimmed by 8 bases and J by 8 bases, 17 bases remained unmatched. The CDR3 is made up of 16 amino acids. The CDR3 DNA reads as TGTGCCAGCTCTAGTATCGGGACAGGGGGTTCTAGCAAGCAGTACTTC. Translation: CASSSIGTGGSSKQYF.

V gene TRBV30 combines with J gene TRBJ2-1; D is undetermined. The CDR3 sequence is 13 residues long. Trimming left V 1 base short and J 7 bases short, with 11 bases between. In germline, CDR1 is GTSNPN, CDR2 SVGIG (reference sequence). CDR3 loop: CAWSALLFNEQFF. The CDR3 bases are TGTGCCTGGAGTGCCCTTTTGTTTAATGAGCAGTTCTTC.

The V gene is TRBV29-1, the J gene TRBJ1-2; D ambiguous. V dropped 6 bases and J dropped 0 bases, with 8 bases sitting between them. The CDR3 covers 12 residues. Germline lookup yields CDR1 SQVTM and CDR2 ANQGSEA. CDR3 residues: CSVAGANYGYTF. For the CDR3, the DNA is TGCAGCGTAGCCGGGGCTAACTATGGCTACACCTTC.

This chain links TRBV25-1 with TRBJ1-1, with TRBD1 as a possible D gene (6 bases). Trimming removed 4 bases at V and 1 base at J, with 19 bases between. Germline V gene sequence: CDR1 MGHDK, CDR2 SYGVNS. There are 17 residues in the CDR3. The CDR3 region is CASSGITGSDQNTEAFF. The CDR3 DNA follows: TGTGCCAGCAGTGGGATAACAGGGAGCGATCAGAACACTGAAGCTTTCTTT.

The chain links TRBV5-5 to TRBJ1-1; 7 positions match TRBD1. With 1 base clipped from V and 5 bases from J, the junction kept 8 bases outside the gene matches. This CDR3 is built from 15 residues. Germline V gene data show CDR1 as SGHKS and CDR2 as YYEKEE (reference sequence). CDR3 protein: CASSLFEGAFTEAFF. CDR3 sequence (DNA): TGTGCCAGCAGCTTGTTCGAGGGGGCGTTTACTGAAGCTTTCTTT.

The chain carries TRBV7-2 and TRBJ1-6; D is uncertain. This CDR3 spans 16 amino acids. V lost 5 bases and J lost 0, with 11 bases in between. Germline-derived CDR1 and CDR2 are SGHTA and FQGNSA. CDR3 nucleotide sequence: TGTGCCAGCAGCATAAGCACTAACTCCTATAATTCACCCCTCCACTTT. Translating gives CASSISTNSYNSPLHF.

This chain uses TRBV9 with TRBJ2-5; D not certain. Matching the DNA end better, TRBJ2-7 makes the J call doubtful. The CDR3 contains 13 residues. CDR1 SGDLS and CDR2 YYNGEE come from the germline V gene. The CDR3 reads CASSVITSYEQYF. DNA for the CDR3: TGTGCCAGCAGCGTTATAACCTCCTACGAGCAGTACTTC.

This chain connects TRBV19 to TRBJ2-5; D may be TRBD1 (5 bases). V was trimmed by 7 bases and J by 4 bases, leaving 13 bases between them. The CDR3 length is 13 residues. Germline assignment: CDR1 LNHDA and CDR2 SQIVND (reference sequence). The CDR3 nucleotides read TGTGCCAGTACCCCAGGGAAGGGAGAGACCCAGTACTTC. Translating it yields CASTPGKGETQYF.

The genes are TRBV5-1 and TRBJ2-3; 7 nucleotides agree with TRBD2. The trim removed 2 bases at V and 1 base at J, leaving 10 bases unmatched. CDR1 and CDR2 from the germline V gene are SGHRS and YFSETQ. The CDR3 runs 17 residues. Here the CDR3 reads CASSFAGLADRTDTQYF. The CDR3 region has the DNA TGCGCCAGCAGCTTCGCCGGCCTAGCGGACCGCACAGATACGCAGTATTTT.

V is TRBV2 and J is TRBJ1-2; the D is unclear. The germline CDR1 and CDR2 sequences are SNHLY and FYNNEI. The CDR3 is 16 residues long. V was pared by 1 base and J by 8 bases, with 20 bases between. The CDR3 DNA sequence: TGTGCCAGCAGTGAAGAGGATCGGGTGGTTTTTTTCGGCTACACCTTC. Its translation: CASSEEDRVVFFGYTF.

V usage is TRBV28 and J usage is TRBJ2-7; TRBD2 is a possible D gene (5 bases). This CDR3 is built from 14 residues. Germline CDR1 is MDHEN and CDR2 is SYDVKM. V gave up 6 bases and J gave up 1 base, with 13 bases separating them. In DNA, the CDR3 is TGTGCCAGCAGAGACCTCGGGGAGTCCTACGAGCAGTACTTC. This gives the protein CASRDLGESYEQYF.

This chain links TRBV7-9 with TRBJ1-1, with D possibly matching TRBD1 (5 bases). Germline V lookup: CDR1 SEHNR, CDR2 FQNEAQ (reference sequence). V dropped 3 bases and J dropped 0 bases, with 14 bases sitting between them. This CDR3 comprises 16 residues. Here the CDR3 DNA reads TGTGCCAGCAGCTTGTGGGAGGGGCCCATGAACACTGAAGCTTTCTTT. It translates to CASSLWEGPMNTEAFF. The full variable domain, its missing parts supplied by reference TRBV7-9 and TRBJ1-1, is DTGVSQNPRHKITKRGQNVTFRCDPISEHNRLYWYRQTLGQGPEFLTYFQNEAQLEKSRLLSDRFSAERPKGSFSTLEIQRTEQGDSAMYLCASSLWEGPMNTEAFFGQGTRLTVV.

Here the CDR3 reads CASSLVRDGGYEQYF. CDR3 coding DNA: TGCGCCAGCAGCTTGGTAAGAGACGGGGGCTACGAGCAGTACTTC. The V gene is TRBV5-1, the J gene TRBJ2-7, with D maybe TRBD2 (6 bases). Per germline, CDR1 SGHRS and CDR2 YFSETQ. The V end was cut by 0 bases, the J end by 3 bases, with 13 bases between. CDR3 length equals 15 residues.

The rearrangement uses TRBV19 and TRBJ1-2; D gene ambiguous. This CDR3 has 13 amino acids. Germline V CDR1 and CDR2: LNHDA, SQIVND (reference sequence). V lost 3 bases to trimming and J lost 4 bases, with 9 bases between them. The CDR3 DNA follows: TGTGCCAGTAGTATTGAGAGGAGCTATGGCTACACCTTC. Amino acid sequence: CASSIERSYGYTF.